These 29 T cell receptor beta chains originate from one sample sequenced in a study of blood T cell repertoires in COVID-19. Generated by immunoSEQ multiplex PCR, the TCRdb table keeps only in-frame clones and is missing some. The sample lists about 71,000 clones; roughly 80% were seen once. Material: peripheral blood. The receptor set was obtained from a woman at least 80 years old with acute or convalescent COVID-19.

The chain uses TRBV3-1 (or the pseudogene TRBV3-2) and TRBJ2-3; 11 nucleotides align to TRBD2. V lost 4 bases and J lost 3; bases outside the gene matches: 12. The V gene's germline CDR1 is LGHDT and CDR2 YNNKEL (reference sequence). The CDR3 contains 18 residues. CDR3 region: CASSLQSASGRSTDTQYF. CDR3 DNA: TGTGCCAGCAGCCTCCAGTCCGCTAGCGGGAGGTCTACAGATACGCAGTATTTT.

This clone was counted a single time. The chain carries TRBV10-3 and TRBJ2-1, with D unclear. The CDR3 is 14 residues long. CDR1 is ENHRY and CDR2 is SYGVKD in the germline V gene. V lost 2 bases and J lost 3, with 8 bases in between. The CDR3 is CAISETVLYNEQFF. The CDR3 nucleotides are TGTGCCATCAGTGAGACAGTACTCTACAATGAGCAGTTCTTC.

J is TRBJ1-2 and V is TRBV30, with D possibly matching TRBD1 (5 bases). The CDR3 extends over 13 amino acids. Trimming cost V 0 bases and J 5 bases, with 10 bases left between them. The V gene's germline CDR1 is GTSNPN and CDR2 SVGIG (reference sequence). CDR3 region: CAWSVKAGYGYTF. CDR3 bases: TGTGCCTGGAGTGTAAAAGCAGGGTATGGCTACACCTTC.

V and J are TRBV24-1 and TRBJ2-1; TRBD2 is a possible D gene (6 bases). Germline assignment: CDR1 KGHDR and CDR2 SFDVKD. Trimming removed 3 bases from V and 10 bases from J, with 12 bases in between. The CDR3 extends over 13 amino acids. CDR3 coding DNA: TGTGCCACCAGTGATCCCGGGACTCCCGAGCAGTTCTTC. This sequence encodes CATSDPGTPEQFF.

The chain couples TRBV27 to TRBJ2-1; D uncertain. CDR1 is MNHEY, CDR2 SMNVEV, per germline (reference sequence). The V and J ends lost 2 bases and 11 bases respectively, with 7 bases between them. The CDR3 has 11 residues. CDR3 nucleotide sequence: TGTGCCAGCAGTTTAGGCAGGAAGCAGTTCTTC. Translation gives CASSLGRKQFF.

The genes are TRBV11-1 and TRBJ1-2; 10 bases fit TRBD1. With V trimmed by 4 bases and J by 3 bases, 5 bases remained unmatched. The CDR3 loop spans 15 amino acids. CDR1 and CDR2 (germline): SGHAT, FQDESV (reference sequence). The CDR3 sequence: CASSSRTGGDYGYTF. The CDR3 region has the DNA TGTGCCAGCAGCTCAAGGACAGGGGGTGACTATGGCTACACCTTC.

This chain links TRBV2 with TRBJ2-3, with TRBD2 matching 13 bases. The V gene's germline CDR1 is SNHLY and CDR2 FYNNEI. V gave up 7 bases and J gave up 10 bases; unmatched junction bases: 11. The CDR3 length is 15 residues. Here the CDR3 reads CASITSGRGPHSQYF. CDR3 nucleotides: TGTGCCAGCATTACTAGCGGGAGGGGCCCACACTCGCAGTATTTT.

V and J are TRBV18 and TRBJ2-2, with TRBD1 identical over 10 bases. Germline CDR1 KGHSH, CDR2 LQKENI. V lost 2 bases, J lost 7 bases, and 10 bases stayed unmatched. The CDR3 loop spans 17 amino acids. This chain's CDR3 is CASSPNPGQGSGGELFF. DNA of the CDR3: TGTGCCAGCTCACCAAATCCGGGACAGGGGTCTGGCGGGGAGCTGTTTTTT.

The chain is built from TRBV11-2 and TRBJ2-5, with D possibly TRBD1 on 5 matching bases. This CDR3 is built from 16 residues. Trimming left V 6 bases short and J 1 base short, with 18 bases between. The germline V gene has CDR1 SGHAT and CDR2 FQNNGV. CDR3 DNA sequence: TGTGCCAGCAGTCTCGGGCCGGGTAGGGGCCAAGAGACCCAGTACTTC. Protein: CASSLGPGRGQETQYF.

The chain links TRBV7-2 to TRBJ2-2, with 9 bases aligning to TRBD2. The junction had 3 bases not matched to a gene; V was cut back by 6 bases and J by 4 bases. The germline CDR1 and CDR2 sequences are SGHTA and FQGNSA. The CDR3 is 14 amino acids. DNA of the CDR3: TGTGCCAGCAGGTCGGGACTAGCCACCGGGGAGCTGTTTTTT. Translating it yields CASRSGLATGELFF.

The J gene is TRBJ2-5, the V gene TRBV19; 7 bases match TRBD1. Germline CDR1 LNHDA, CDR2 SQIVND (reference sequence). The CDR3 extends over 16 amino acids. V was pared by 1 base and J by 5 bases, with 10 bases of the junction left unmatched. The CDR3 DNA is TGTGCCAGTAGTATAGGGGGGAGACAGGGCGAGGAGACCCAGTACTTC. Amino acid sequence: CASSIGGRQGEETQYF.

V and J are TRBV7-2 and TRBJ2-7; possible D gene TRBD1, 6 bases. The CDR3 runs 15 residues. Germline lookup yields CDR1 SGHTA and CDR2 FQGNSA. Between the trimmed V and J ends, which lost 6 bases and 0 bases, there was a span of 15 bases. The CDR3 protein is CASSLQGSSSYEQYF. CDR3 in DNA: TGTGCCAGCAGTTTACAGGGTTCTAGCTCCTACGAGCAGTACTTC.

The CDR3 protein is CASSLSGSSEAFF. The CDR3 DNA reads TGTGCCAGCAGTTTATCGGGGAGTTCTGAAGCTTTCTTT. This rearrangement joins TRBV27 to TRBJ1-1, with no clear D. Per the germline V gene, CDR1 is MNHEY and CDR2 is SMNVEV (reference sequence). V was shortened by 0 bases and J by 6 bases, with 8 bases between the two germline ends. CDR3 size: 13 residues.

V gene TRBV7-8 combines with J gene TRBJ1-4; TRBD1 matches at 12 bases. Germline trimming cut 2 bases from V and 11 bases from J; bases unmatched to any gene: 12. Germline V lookup: CDR1 SGHVS, CDR2 FQNEAQ. This CDR3 contains 17 residues. The CDR3 DNA reads TGTGCCAGCAGCTTATCGGGGGGACAGGGGGCGACGGGGAAACTGTTTTTT. As protein: CASSLSGGQGATGKLFF. Drawing the rest from reference TRBV7-8 and TRBJ1-4, the complete variable domain is GAGVSQSPRYKVAKRGQDVALRCDPISGHVSLFWYQQALGQGPEFLTYFQNEAQLDKSGLPSDRFFAERPEGSVSTLKIQRTQQEDSAVYLCASSLSGGQGATGKLFFGSGTQLSVL.

This clone was counted once. The genes are TRBV5-4 and TRBJ2-7; D call uncertain. V lost 3 bases to trimming and J lost 3 bases, with 4 bases between them. CDR3 size: 11 residues. CDR1 SGHNT and CDR2 YYREEE come from the germline V gene (reference sequence). CDR3 protein: CASSSFYEQYF. CDR3 nucleotide sequence: TGTGCCAGCAGCTCATTCTACGAGCAGTACTTC.

The rearrangement joins TRBV10-2 to TRBJ2-3; 14 bases are a match to TRBD2. The V gene's germline CDR1 is WSHSY and CDR2 SAAADI. The CDR3 totals 16 residues. The V gene end was trimmed by 6 bases and the J gene end by 7 bases; junction bases not matched to a gene: 9. This chain's CDR3 is CASRSTGTSGRYTQYF. CDR3 in DNA: TGCGCCAGCAGGTCCACCGGGACTAGCGGGAGATATACGCAGTATTTT.

The V call is TRBV6-5, the J call TRBJ1-2, with TRBD1 identical over 9 bases. Trimming took 1 base from V and 9 from J; bases not matched to a gene: 9. There are 15 residues in the CDR3. From germline, CDR1 is MNHEY and CDR2 SVGAGI. The CDR3 coding sequence is TGTGCCAGCAGTTACTTTTCACAGGGGGCGCGTAGCTACACCTTC. This sequence encodes CASSYFSQGARSYTF.

The chain recombines TRBV5-4 with TRBJ1-1; TRBD1 matches at 8 bases. This CDR3 is 15 amino acids long. The V gene end was trimmed by 4 bases and the J gene end by 5 bases; junction bases not matched to a gene: 10. Germline CDR1 reads SGHNT; CDR2 reads YYREEE (reference sequence). CDR3 in amino acids: CASSPPGQGGTEAFF. The CDR3 DNA sequence: TGTGCCAGCAGCCCCCCAGGACAGGGAGGAACTGAAGCTTTCTTT.

J is TRBJ1-5 and V is TRBV4-1; D remains unclear. Trimming took off 1 base at V and 6 bases at J, with 7 bases between the two ends. Germline values: CDR1 MGHRA, CDR2 YSYEKL. The CDR3 contains 13 residues. The CDR3 protein is CASSQGRSQPQHF. The CDR3, as DNA: TGCGCCAGCAGCCAAGGGAGGAGTCAGCCCCAGCATTTT.

The rearrangement uses TRBV19 and TRBJ2-7, with a tentative D call TRBD1 (6 bases). Germline lookup yields CDR1 LNHDA and CDR2 SQIVND (reference sequence). Trimming left V 5 bases short and J 3 bases short, with 14 bases between. The CDR3 runs to 14 residues. CDR3 amino acids: CASSVRTAGYEQYF. The CDR3 DNA is TGTGCCAGTAGTGTAAGGACAGCTGGCTACGAGCAGTACTTC. Filled out from reference TRBV19 and TRBJ2-7, the complete variable domain reads DGGITQSPKYLFRKEGQNVTLSCEQNLNHDAMYWYRQDPGQGLRLIYYSQIVNDFQKGDIAEGYSVSREKKESFPLTVTSAQKNPTAFYLCASSVRTAGYEQYFGPGTRLTVT.

V usage is TRBV12-2 and J usage is TRBJ2-3; the D call TRBD2 from the table was never checked on the DNA. TRBV12-2 is deemed a pseudogene. This CDR3 is 13 amino acids long. In DNA, the CDR3 is TGTGCAAGTCGCTTAGAGCGAAGTGATACGCAGTATTTT. Its protein product is CASRLERSDTQYF.

This CDR3 is CASSAQGGRGETQYF. The CDR3 DNA reads TGTGCCAGCAGCGCCCAGGGGGGCAGGGGCGAGACCCAGTACTTC. This chain joins TRBV9 and TRBJ2-5; tentative D call: TRBD1 (7 bases). The CDR3 contains 15 residues. Germline values: CDR1 SGDLS, CDR2 YYNGEE. V gave up 3 bases and J gave up 5 bases, with 17 bases separating them.

This clone appeared once. The V call is TRBV3-1 (or the pseudogene TRBV3-2), the J call TRBJ2-3; TRBD1 agrees at 8 bases. The CDR3 loop spans 18 amino acids. Unmatched junction bases numbered 12, after V lost 4 bases and J lost 0 bases. Per germline, CDR1 LGHDT and CDR2 YNNKEL (reference sequence). The CDR3 here is CASSPIRDRRSSTDTQYF. CDR3 DNA sequence: TGTGCCAGCAGCCCCATCCGGGACAGGAGATCTAGCACAGATACGCAGTATTTT.

This chain connects TRBV27 to TRBJ2-1, with 7 bases fitting TRBD2. The CDR3 runs to 15 residues. Germline CDR1 MNHEY, CDR2 SMNVEV (reference sequence). V shed 3 bases, J shed 7 bases, and the junction held 9 bases outside the gene matches. The chain's CDR3 is CASSFGGSVRNEQFF. CDR3 nucleotide sequence: TGTGCCAGCAGTTTCGGCGGGAGCGTCAGGAATGAGCAGTTCTTC.

The chain couples TRBV7-2 to TRBJ2-5, with D hard to call. The CDR3 is 15 residues long. The ends were cut back, 0 bases at V and 0 bases at J, with 8 bases in the middle. Germline CDR1 and CDR2: SGHTA and FQGNSA. The CDR3 sequence is CASSLAATYQETQYF. CDR3 DNA sequence: TGTGCCAGCAGCTTAGCGGCCACCTACCAAGAGACCCAGTACTTC. Complete variable domain (other parts from reference TRBV7-2 and TRBJ2-5): GAGVSQSPSNKVTEKGKDVELRCDPISGHTALYWYRQSLGQGLEFLIYFQGNSAPDKSGLPSDRFSAERTGGSVSTLTIQRTQQEDSAVYLCASSLAATYQETQYFGPGTRLLVL.

This clone was found a few times. The J gene is TRBJ2-1, the V gene TRBV7-3, with 11 bases that match TRBD2. This CDR3 spans 16 amino acids. The junction had 5 bases not matched to a gene; V was cut back by 4 bases and J by 3 bases. From germline, CDR1 is SGHTA and CDR2 FQGTGA. DNA of the CDR3: TGTGCCAGCAGCTCAGTAGCGGGAGGGAGCTACAATGAGCAGTTCTTC. Encoded protein: CASSSVAGGSYNEQFF.

V is TRBV7-2 and J is TRBJ1-5; D is unresolved. The CDR3 totals 17 residues. Trimming stripped 0 bases from V and 0 bases from J, with 12 bases between. The germline CDR1 and CDR2 sequences are SGHTA and FQGNSA. For the CDR3, the DNA is TGTGCCAGCAGCTTAGCGCCAGGTCCATATAGCAATCAGCCCCAGCATTTT. Protein sequence: CASSLAPGPYSNQPQHF. Complete variable domain (other parts from reference TRBV7-2 and TRBJ1-5): GAGVSQSPSNKVTEKGKDVELRCDPISGHTALYWYRQSLGQGLEFLIYFQGNSAPDKSGLPSDRFSAERTGGSVSTLTIQRTQQEDSAVYLCASSLAPGPYSNQPQHFGDGTRLSIL.

This chain connects TRBV18 to TRBJ2-7; weak D call: TRBD1 (6 bases). V lost 0 bases, J lost 0 bases, and 15 bases lay in between. This CDR3 spans 17 amino acids. Per germline, CDR1 KGHSH and CDR2 LQKENI. The CDR3 sequence is CASSPPGTRISSYEQYF. In DNA form, the CDR3 reads TGTGCCAGCTCACCACCGGGGACACGGATTAGCTCCTACGAGCAGTACTTC.

The V and J genes are TRBV27 and TRBJ2-5, with D unresolved. Trimming removed 4 bases from V and 7 bases from J, with 7 bases in between. There are 11 residues in the CDR3. CDR1 is MNHEY, CDR2 SMNVEV, per germline (reference sequence). The CDR3 loop is CASSSPRTQYF. As DNA, the CDR3 is TGTGCCAGCAGTTCCCCCCGGACCCAGTACTTC.